This T cell receptor (beta chain) was identified in a study of T cells in Graves' hyperthyroidism and ophthalmopathy. Broader study findings: Ophthalmopathy was distinguished from stable hyperthyroidism by 13 V-J signatures.

Diagnosis relied on clinical symptoms, serum thyroxine and TRAb, thyroid ultrasound and orbital computed tomography. This clonotype was observed many times. As yet, its antigen is unknown. Germline CDR1 is SGDLS and CDR2 is YYNGEE. V lost 4 bases, J lost 4 bases, and 5 bases stayed unmatched. The CDR3 spans 16 residues. Template material for amplifying TCR beta CDR3 regions consisted of RNA transcripts. First-round RT-PCR of the TCR CDR3 relied on the HTBI primer set. TCRdb called the multiplex PCR reads again in MiXCR, with one record for every CDR3 protein. The sample holds about 580,000 distinct CDR3 sequences, 46% seen once.

This chain connects TRBV9 to TRBJ2-5, with 15 positions matching TRBD2. The sample taken for sequencing was peripheral blood or thyroid tissue (not recorded which). The clonotype was recovered from a woman between 18 and 29 years old with Graves' hyperthyroidism. The CDR3 spells CASSSGLAGGLETQYF. The CDR3 nucleotides are TGTGCCAGCAGCTCGGGACTAGCGGGAGGTCTAGAGACCCAGTACTTC.